These 20 T cell receptor beta chains share one sample of origin, sequenced in a study of regulatory T cells in long-lasting Graves disease. Time point indicated: newly diagnosed GD, antithyroid drugs for less than 3 months. RNA isolated from PBMCs was used to make the TCR library. According to the study, TCR beta libraries were built with iRepertoire HTBI primers and CDR3-region Arm-PCR. TCRdb ran MiXCR on the multiplex PCR reads and lists one entry per CDR3 protein. The sample lists 600,000 to 650,000 distinct CDR3 sequences, roughly 15% occurring once. These same records also appear under a second study, on T cells in Graves' hyperthyroidism and ophthalmopathy.

This material consisted of peripheral blood mononuclear cells (PBMCs), taken at new diagnosis, from a patient treated with antithyroid drugs. These receptors came from a woman in her 30s with Graves disease.

Notes on this clonotype: It may be a read error: a sequence one base away is much more abundant. This chain connects TRBV5-1 to TRBJ2-3; weak D call: TRBD2 (6 bases). This CDR3 has 15 amino acids. CDR1 and CDR2 (germline): SGHRS, YFSETQ. V was cut by 3 bases and J by 0 bases, with 11 bases left in between. CDR3 protein: CASSWAGRSTDTQYF. The DNA of the CDR3 is TGCGCCAGCAGCTGGGCGGGACGGAGCACAGATACGCAGTATTTT.

The rearrangement joins TRBV5-5 to TRBJ2-3, with a possible D match to TRBD2 (6 bases). The CDR3 length is 16 residues. Germline V gives CDR1 SGHKS, CDR2 YYEKEE (reference sequence). V lost 1 base, J lost 0 bases, and 12 bases lay in between. The CDR3 sequence is CASSLPGGTSTDTQYF. The CDR3 coding sequence is TGTGCCAGCAGCTTGCCCGGGGGAACTAGCACAGATACGCAGTATTTT.

The chain couples TRBV7-6 to TRBJ2-7; a possible D gene is TRBD2 (5 bases). V was shortened by 5 bases and J by 3 bases, with 11 bases between the two germline ends. Germline CDR1 is SGHVS and CDR2 is FNYEAQ. The CDR3 consists of 13 residues. CDR3 residues: CASSRYEGYEQYF. DNA of the CDR3: TGTGCCAGCAGCCGGTACGAGGGCTACGAGCAGTACTTC.

This sequence joins TRBV18 and TRBJ1-3; TRBD1 agrees at 8 bases. V was clipped by 3 bases and J by 1 base; unmatched bases: 5. Germline assignment: CDR1 KGHSH and CDR2 LQKENI. CDR3 length: 16 amino acids. The CDR3, as DNA: TGTGCCAGCTCACCCTGGACAGGGCCGTCTGGAAACACCATATATTTT. It specifies CASSPWTGPSGNTIYF.

Concerning this clonotype: Being one base from a much bigger clone, this may be a read error. The chain couples TRBV7-2 to TRBJ2-7; no definite D call. The germline V and J ends were trimmed by 4 bases and 5 bases, with 18 bases remaining between them. The CDR3 loop spans 15 amino acids. Germline V gives CDR1 SGHTA, CDR2 FQGNSA. CDR3 bases: TGTGCCAGCAGCTACCTGGAAGGGTTTCGAAACGAGCAGTACTTC. This encodes CASSYLEGFRNEQYF.

This clonotype has ten or more counts. The chain carries TRBV28 and TRBJ1-3; TRBD1 matches 8 bases. CDR1 MDHEN and CDR2 SYDVKM come from the germline V gene. The CDR3 extends over 14 amino acids. V lost 6 bases, J lost 2 bases, and 3 bases stayed unmatched. CDR3 sequence: CASRTGGTGNTIYF. In nucleotides, the CDR3 is TGTGCCAGCAGAACAGGGGGAACTGGAAACACCATATATTTT.

This clonotype was counted between two and nine times. The CDR3 nucleotides read TGTGCCGCGAATGAGCAGTTCTTC. This codes for CAANEQFF. The V gene is TRBV7-9, the J gene TRBJ2-1; no reliable D call. V lost 11 bases, J lost 7 bases, and 3 bases lay in between. Looked up from germline, CDR1 is SEHNR and CDR2 is FQNEAQ (reference sequence). The CDR3 totals 8 residues.

This clonotype was counted a few times. The chain is built from TRBV14 and TRBJ2-3; TRBD2 agrees at 10 bases. The CDR3 covers 18 residues. Germline V gene sequence: CDR1 SGHDN, CDR2 FVKESK. With V trimmed by 0 bases and J by 3 bases, 9 bases remained unmatched. CDR3 sequence: CASSQDGYSGRKTDTQYF. The CDR3 DNA reads TGTGCCAGCAGCCAAGATGGGTATAGCGGGAGGAAGACAGATACGCAGTATTTT.

This clonotype was seen a few times. This sequence joins TRBV19 and TRBJ2-7, with 8 nucleotides matching TRBD1. V shed 8 bases, J shed 3 bases, and the junction held 9 bases outside the gene matches. The CDR3 runs to 14 residues. The V gene's germline CDR1 is LNHDA and CDR2 SQIVND (reference sequence). The CDR3 spells CASRKPGGGYEQYF. CDR3 DNA: TGTGCCAGTCGAAAGCCAGGGGGCGGCTACGAGCAGTACTTC.

There are a few counts of this clonotype. This chain uses TRBV4-2 with TRBJ2-1, with D perhaps matching TRBD2 (6 bases). The CDR3 has 16 amino acids. V lost 0 bases and J lost 4, with 13 bases in between. CDR1 LGHNA and CDR2 YNFKEQ come from the germline V gene. CDR3 protein: CASSQDGAEGYNEQFF. The CDR3 DNA reads TGTGCCAGCAGCCAAGATGGGGCGGAGGGATACAATGAGCAGTTCTTC.

This chain uses TRBV19 with TRBJ1-6; D is unresolved. Germline V lookup: CDR1 LNHDA, CDR2 SQIVND (reference sequence). The CDR3 spans 15 residues. V was clipped by 7 bases and J by 10 bases, with 20 bases between them. The CDR3 reads CASTLSRVDQSPLHF. In DNA form, the CDR3 reads TGTGCCAGTACCCTCTCGAGGGTGGATCAATCACCCCTCCACTTT.

The chain has TRBV29-1 and TRBJ2-7, with TRBD2 matching over 8 bases. The CDR3 is made up of 14 amino acids. Trimming removed 6 bases from V and 7 bases from J; junction bases left unmatched: 14. CDR1 is SQVTM and CDR2 is ANQGSEA in the germline V gene. For the CDR3, the DNA is TGCAGCGTGCCTACTCCGGGAGGGGGGCGAGAGCAGTACTTC. It translates to CSVPTPGGGREQYF.

This clonotype occurred many times. This chain connects TRBV6-5 to TRBJ2-1; TRBD1 matches 9 bases. V dropped 0 bases and J dropped 5; count of bases not matched to a gene: 5. Germline V gene data show CDR1 as MNHEY and CDR2 as SVGAGI. The CDR3 runs 16 residues. The chain's CDR3 is CASSYSRDRVNNEQFF. The CDR3 nucleotides read TGTGCCAGCAGTTACTCGAGGGACAGGGTTAACAATGAGCAGTTCTTC.

Concerning this clonotype: Being one base from a much bigger clone, this may be a read error. The chain joins TRBV27 to TRBJ2-1; D is uncertain. Looked up from germline, CDR1 is MNHEY and CDR2 is SMNVEV (reference sequence). The germline V and J ends were trimmed by 5 bases and 0 bases, with 14 bases remaining between them. The CDR3 loop spans 16 amino acids. CDR3 sequence reads: CASSDFSGSSYNEQFF. CDR3 in DNA: TGTGCCAGCAGTGATTTTTCCGGAAGCTCCTACAATGAGCAGTTCTTC.

This clonotype was seen ten or more times. The chain employs TRBV24-1 and TRBJ2-2; D may be TRBD1 or TRBD2 (5 bases each). V was shortened by 7 bases and J by 0 bases, with 8 bases between the two germline ends. Germline CDR1 KGHDR, CDR2 SFDVKD. The CDR3 sequence is 14 residues long. The CDR3 reads CATSQGANTGELFF. The CDR3, as DNA: TGTGCCACCAGCCAGGGAGCGAACACCGGGGAGCTGTTTTTT.

This clonotype came up many times. The V gene is TRBV5-1, the J gene TRBJ2-1, with D possibly matching TRBD2 (5 bases). This CDR3 is 17 amino acids long. Germline V gene data show CDR1 as SGHRS and CDR2 as YFSETQ. The germline V and J ends were trimmed by 4 bases and 7 bases, with 24 bases remaining between them. In nucleotides, the CDR3 is TGCGCCAGCAGCCCGTCGGGGTTGAGTCTATACGCTAATGAGCAGTTCTTC. Protein product: CASSPSGLSLYANEQFF.

This clonotype was seen ten or more times. The gene calls are TRBV28 and TRBJ1-2, with D perhaps TRBD1 (5 bases). CDR1 is MDHEN, CDR2 SYDVKM, per germline. There are 13 residues in the CDR3. V shed 3 bases and J shed 7 bases, with 12 bases lying between them. The DNA of the CDR3 is TGTGCCAGCAGTTTCAGGGACCCCGGTGGCTACACCTTC. As protein: CASSFRDPGGYTF.

This clonotype was detected only a few times. This rearrangement joins TRBV20-1 to TRBJ2-3; possible D gene TRBD2, 6 bases. The length of the CDR3 is 14 residues. Per the germline V gene, CDR1 is DFQATT and CDR2 is SNEGSKA (reference sequence). Trimming cost V 3 bases and J 5 bases, with 15 bases left between them. CDR3 sequence: CSARFRERKDTQYF. The CDR3 DNA is TGCAGTGCTAGGTTCCGGGAGAGGAAAGATACGCAGTATTTT.

About this clonotype: The junction differs from germline at one of its ends, possibly a read error. The chain has TRBV5-4 and TRBJ2-3, with D possibly TRBD2 on 7 matching bases. The CDR3 is made up of 15 amino acids. Looked up from germline, CDR1 is SGHNT and CDR2 is YYREEE (reference sequence). CDR3: CANSLKGGITDTQYF. In nucleotides, the CDR3 is TGTGCCAACAGCTTGAAGGGGGGGATCACAGATACGCAGTATTTT.

This clonotype was counted only a few times. The CDR3 DNA is TGTGCCTGGAATTGGGGACTAGCGGGAGTGGGCGAGCAGTACTTC. Translation gives CAWNWGLAGVGEQYF. The chain carries TRBV30 and TRBJ2-7; 14 positions agree with TRBD2. The length of the CDR3 is 15 residues. The ends lost 4 bases at V and 6 bases at J; junction bases unmatched: 8. The germline gives CDR1 GTSNPN, CDR2 SVGIG (reference sequence).